The 9 T cell receptor beta chains presented below share a single source sample, sequenced in a study of T cell responses to AZD1222 COVID-19 vaccine. Sequencing used immunoSEQ multiplex PCR; TCRdb keeps in-frame clones, though not all of them. The sample has roughly 84,000 clones, around 90% seen once. The source was peripheral blood, collected on day 0 of AZD1222 vaccination. Every receptor here comes from an adult in good health.

The chain has TRBV19 and TRBJ2-1, with 12 nucleotides matching TRBD2. The CDR3 runs to 15 residues. Trimming cost V 5 bases and J 10 bases; bases outside gene matches: 9. CDR1 and CDR2 from the germline V gene are LNHDA and SQIVND (reference sequence). The CDR3 DNA is TGTGCCAGTAGTGTCGGACTAGCGGGATGGGGCGAGCAGTTCTTC. Translating it yields CASSVGLAGWGEQFF.

As concerns this clone: Because the CDR3 is missing its conserved closing phenylalanine or tryptophan, this is likely a read error. The DNA is omitted, as the CDR3 cannot be located on it reliably, and the CDR3 follows TCRdb's listing. The V call is TRBV15, the J call TRBJ2-7. Germline V gene lookup returns CDR1 LNHNV and CDR2 YYDKDF (reference sequence). The CDR3 length equals 8 residues, ends included. The chain's CDR3 is CATSRGPP.

J is TRBJ2-1 and V is TRBV4-2; unclear D gene. From germline, CDR1 is LGHNA and CDR2 YNFKEQ. The V and J ends lost 0 bases and 0 bases respectively, with 9 bases between them. CDR3 length: 16 residues. CDR3 residues: CASSQDPANSYNEQFF. The CDR3, as DNA: TGTGCCAGCAGCCAAGACCCAGCGAACTCCTACAATGAGCAGTTCTTC.

This chain links TRBV9 with TRBJ1-2, with 9 nucleotides matching TRBD1. J was trimmed by 5 bases and V by 0 bases; bases with no gene match: 8. Germline-derived CDR1 and CDR2 are SGDLS and YYNGEE. CDR3 length equals 16 residues. CDR3 bases: TGTGCCAGCAGCGTAGGGGGGCTGGGACAGGGTTATGGCTACACCTTC. This encodes CASSVGGLGQGYGYTF.

The V call is TRBV9, the J call TRBJ2-1, with D perhaps matching TRBD2 (5 bases). Trimming stripped 3 bases from V and 5 bases from J, with 24 bases between. CDR3 length: 18 amino acids. The germline V gene encodes CDR1 SGDLS and CDR2 YYNGEE. CDR3 amino acids: CASSAGVGRLAMDNEQFF. CDR3 sequence (DNA): TGTGCCAGCAGCGCCGGGGTGGGTAGGCTAGCAATGGACAATGAGCAGTTCTTC.

The chain is built from TRBV15 and TRBJ1-2; D is unresolved. Germline V lookup: CDR1 LNHNV, CDR2 YYDKDF (reference sequence). V was clipped by 1 base and J by 3 bases, with 6 bases between them. The CDR3 sequence is 13 residues long. The CDR3 protein is CATSRGADYGYTF. The CDR3 nucleotides are TGTGCCACCAGCAGAGGGGCGGACTATGGCTACACCTTC.

The J gene is TRBJ1-2, the V gene TRBV2; TRBD1 agrees at 8 bases. Germline V gene lookup returns CDR1 SNHLY and CDR2 FYNNEI. This CDR3 has 15 residues. The trim removed 8 bases at V and 4 bases at J, leaving 12 bases unmatched. Here the CDR3 reads CASSTPGQDLYGYTF. CDR3 DNA: TGTGCCAGCTCTACACCGGGACAGGACCTCTATGGCTACACCTTC.

The chain employs TRBV19 and TRBJ2-1, with 14 bases identical to TRBD2. The CDR3 is made up of 17 amino acids. V shed 7 bases and J 7 bases; nucleotides not matched to a gene: 12. CDR1 is LNHDA and CDR2 is SQIVND in the germline V gene (reference sequence). The CDR3 bases are TGTGCCAGTATTAACGCACCGGGACTAGCGGGAGAGAATGAGCAGTTCTTC. As protein: CASINAPGLAGENEQFF.

The chain joins TRBV30 to TRBJ1-5; weak D call: TRBD1 (5 bases). V was pared by 0 bases and J by 5 bases, with 14 bases between. The CDR3 is 15 amino acids. Germline CDR1 reads GTSNPN; CDR2 reads SVGIG (reference sequence). CDR3 amino acids: CAWSVYEGYDQPQHF. The DNA for the CDR3 is TGTGCCTGGAGTGTATATGAGGGGTACGATCAGCCCCAGCATTTT.